Shown below are 14 T cell receptor beta chains from a single sample sequenced in a study of cytomegalovirus exposure and HLA in healthy donors. The PCR contained 60 Vbeta and 13 Jbeta primers. The repertoire was sequenced with immunoSEQ multiplex PCR; TCRdb's copy has only in-frame clones and lacks some. Seen here are under 150,000 clones, over 65% observed once, and the top ten hold around 2.5%. What was sequenced was PBMCs. These receptors came from a male donor in good health and CMV-seronegative.

The chain has TRBV27 and TRBJ2-7; the match to TRBD2 covers 8 bases. The germline V gene encodes CDR1 MNHEY and CDR2 SMNVEV (reference sequence). With 3 bases clipped from V and 7 bases from J, the junction kept 17 bases outside the gene matches. The CDR3 covers 17 residues. The CDR3 coding sequence is TGTGCCAGCAGTTTCCGTACTATGAGCGGGAGTGTGGGTGAGCAGTACTTC. Encoded protein: CASSFRTMSGSVGEQYF.

CDR3 bases: TGTGCCAGCAGCTTTCGCAGCGGTGTCACAGATACGCAGTATTTT. The encoded protein is CASSFRSGVTDTQYF. V and J are TRBV11-2 and TRBJ2-3, with D possibly TRBD2 on 5 matching bases. Trimming pared 3 bases from V and 2 bases from J, leaving 12 bases between. The length of the CDR3 is 15 residues. Germline lookup yields CDR1 SGHAT and CDR2 FQNNGV.

The chain employs TRBV7-9 and TRBJ2-7; D uncertain. This CDR3 has 12 amino acids. The ends were cut back, 4 bases at V and 2 bases at J, with 6 bases in the middle. Looked up from germline, CDR1 is SEHNR and CDR2 is FQNEAQ (reference sequence). The CDR3 bases are TGTGCCAGCAGCTCCAGTGCCTACGAGCAGTACTTC. Its protein product is CASSSSAYEQYF.

This chain uses TRBV28 with TRBJ1-4; 7 bases align to TRBD1. Germline CDR1 is MDHEN and CDR2 is SYDVKM. This CDR3 has 14 residues. The ends lost 4 bases at V and 3 bases at J; junction bases unmatched: 2. CDR3 bases: TGTGCCAGCAGTTGGGGACAGTCTAATGAAAAACTGTTTTTT. It translates to CASSWGQSNEKLFF.

Only a few counts were recorded for this clone. This chain connects TRBV6-5 to TRBJ2-3; a weak D match, TRBD2 (5 bases). Between the trimmed V and J ends, which lost 7 bases and 2 bases, there was a span of 13 bases. The CDR3 is 14 residues long. Per the germline V gene, CDR1 is MNHEY and CDR2 is SVGAGI. Here the CDR3 reads CASKRELPTDTQYF. The DNA for the CDR3 is TGTGCCAGCAAGAGGGAACTACCCACAGATACGCAGTATTTT.

J is TRBJ2-5 and V is TRBV6-1; TRBD2 matches at 12 bases. CDR1 is MNHNS, CDR2 SASEGT, per germline. The CDR3 has 14 residues. With V trimmed by 8 bases and J by 6 bases, 7 bases remained unmatched. The CDR3 protein is CASLGLAGPQTQYF. Here the CDR3 DNA reads TGTGCCAGCCTCGGACTAGCGGGGCCCCAGACCCAGTACTTC.

The chain is built from TRBV19 and TRBJ1-2; the match to TRBD1 covers 8 bases. After removal of 3 bases from V and 2 bases from J, the junction contained 5 bases not matched to a gene. The germline V gene has CDR1 LNHDA and CDR2 SQIVND (reference sequence). The CDR3 runs to 15 residues. The CDR3 spells CASSIEQGGNYGYTF. The DNA for the CDR3 is TGTGCCAGTAGTATCGAACAGGGGGGAAACTATGGCTACACCTTC. The entire variable domain, with the rest obtained from reference TRBV19 and TRBJ1-2, is as follows: DGGITQSPKYLFRKEGQNVTLSCEQNLNHDAMYWYRQDPGQGLRLIYYSQIVNDFQKGDIAEGYSVSREKKESFPLTVTSAQKNPTAFYLCASSIEQGGNYGYTFGSGTRLTVV.

The chain has TRBV7-3 and TRBJ2-5; 7 positions agree with TRBD2. Trimming cost V 4 bases and J 5 bases; bases outside gene matches: 7. Germline V gives CDR1 SGHTA, CDR2 FQGTGA. This CDR3 contains 14 residues. The CDR3 sequence is CASSSGVGGETQYF. CDR3 sequence (DNA): TGTGCCAGCAGCTCCGGGGTGGGGGGGGAGACCCAGTACTTC.

The V gene is TRBV5-4, the J gene TRBJ2-7; D gene ambiguous. CDR1 SGHNT and CDR2 YYREEE come from the germline V gene (reference sequence). The CDR3 is 12 residues long. V was pared by 4 bases and J by 5 bases, with 10 bases between. The CDR3 region is CASSRLLDEQYF. For the CDR3, the DNA is TGTGCCAGCAGCCGTCTTCTCGACGAGCAGTACTTC.

This chain joins TRBV18 and TRBJ1-1; 8 positions agree with TRBD1. CDR3 length equals 15 residues. With V trimmed by 0 bases and J by 8 bases, 8 bases remained unmatched. Per germline, CDR1 KGHSH and CDR2 LQKENI. As DNA, the CDR3 is TGTGCCAGCTCACCACCAAGGACAGGGCTTTGGGAAGCTTTCTTT. It encodes CASSPPRTGLWEAFF.

The genes are TRBV27 and TRBJ2-5; 7 bases fit TRBD2. The V gene end was trimmed by 2 bases and the J gene end by 4 bases; junction bases not matched to a gene: 10. This CDR3 contains 16 residues. CDR1 is MNHEY and CDR2 is SMNVEV in the germline V gene (reference sequence). The CDR3 sequence is CASSLVAGVRGETQYF. Here the CDR3 DNA reads TGTGCCAGCAGTTTAGTAGCGGGCGTACGTGGAGAGACCCAGTACTTC.

The V gene is TRBV9, the J gene TRBJ1-2; D remains ambiguous. CDR1 is SGDLS, CDR2 YYNGEE, per germline. Trimming cost V 4 bases and J 5 bases, with 6 bases left between them. The CDR3 has 11 amino acids. The CDR3 DNA follows: TGTGCCAGCAGCCCGGGGTATGGCTACACCTTC. Its translation: CASSPGYGYTF.

This clone was counted between two and nine times. The V call is TRBV7-2, the J call TRBJ2-5, with 11 bases identical to TRBD2. The length of the CDR3 is 15 residues. V lost 3 bases, J lost 1 base, and 1 base stayed unmatched. CDR1 SGHTA and CDR2 FQGNSA come from the germline V gene. The CDR3 sequence: CASSLGLAVQETQYF. CDR3 nucleotides: TGTGCCAGCAGCTTGGGACTAGCGGTCCAAGAGACCCAGTACTTC.

The chain joins TRBV9 to TRBJ2-5, with TRBD1 identical over 9 bases. The CDR3 has 14 amino acids. CDR1 is SGDLS and CDR2 is YYNGEE in the germline V gene. V lost 3 bases, J lost 5 bases, and 5 bases stayed unmatched. CDR3 sequence: CASSGGQGWETQYF. The CDR3 region has the DNA TGTGCCAGCAGCGGTGGACAGGGGTGGGAGACCCAGTACTTC.